Listed below are T cell receptor beta chains from one sample, sequenced in a study of T-cell reconstitution after alpha-beta-depleted transplantation in children. TCRdb itself ran the PCR reads through MiXCR, one entry per CDR3 protein. The table shows around 190,000 distinct CDR3 sequences, with around 7% occurring only once. The source material was PBMCs, sampled before TCRalphabeta/CD19-depleted stem cell transplant. The receptors shown here come from a boy between 2 and 10 years old with acute lymphoblastic leukemia, due to receive a stem cell transplant. Each CDR3 is given with its conserved first and last residue. A D gene is named only where the DNA matches it firmly. Only some rows state a clone size, as once, few, many or a class for expanded clones.

cdr3_length	clone_size	d_call	v_call	j_call	cdr3_nt	cdr3_aa
14	few	TRBD2	TRBV7-9	TRBJ2-2	TGTGCCAGCAACGAGCGGGGGTGGACCGGGGAGCTGTTTTTT	CASNERGWTGELFF
13	many	NA	TRBV12-3/TRBV12-4	TRBJ2-2	TGTGCCAGCCAGGGCATCGATGTCGGGGAGCTGTTTTTT	CASQGIDVGELFF
17	many	NA	TRBV28	TRBJ2-1	TGTGCCAGCAGTTCGAGGGAGCTTATGAGCTCCTACAATGAGCAGTTCTTC	CASSSRELMSSYNEQFF
16	few	TRBD1	TRBV7-8	TRBJ2-3	TGTGCCAGCAGCTACACCGGGACAGGGGACACAGATACGCAGTATTTT	CASSYTGTGDTDTQYF
17	many	NA	TRBV28	TRBJ2-1	TGTGCCAGCAGGCAGGGGGCGACTAGCGAAACCTACAATGAGCAGTTCTTC	CASRQGATSETYNEQFF
15	NA	TRBD1	TRBV5-6	TRBJ2-1	TGTGCCAGCAGCCGTAGACAGGGTGTTTTCAATGAGCAGTTCTTC	CASSRRQGVFNEQFF
14	few	TRBD1	TRBV28	TRBJ1-6	TGTGCCAGCAGTATAACAGGGGAGAATTCACCCCTCCACTTT	CASSITGENSPLHF
16	many	NA	TRBV5-1	TRBJ2-2	TGCGCCAGCAGCTTGGGACAGGAGGAGTTTACCGGGGAGCTGTTTTTT	CASSLGQEEFTGELFF
12	few	NA	TRBV27	TRBJ2-7	TGTGCCAGCATGGACTTCTCCTACGAGCAGTACTTC	CASMDFSYEQYF
15	NA	NA	TRBV12-3/TRBV12-4	TRBJ1-2	TGTGCCAGCAGGAACGGCCGGGACCTTCTATATGGCTACACCTTC	CASRNGRDLLYGYTF
15	many	NA	TRBV29-1	TRBJ2-1	TGCAGCGTCGTCGACAGGGAGGCGGTTTACAATGAGCAGTTCTTC	CSVVDREAVYNEQFF
15	many	TRBD2	TRBV5-1	TRBJ2-3	TGCGCCAGCAATCCAAGCGGGGGGGGGACAGATACGCAGTATTTT	CASNPSGGGTDTQYF
14	many	NA	TRBV5-1	TRBJ2-2	TGCGCCAGCAGCTTTCGGGACCCCACCGGGGAGCTGTTTTTT	CASSFRDPTGELFF
13	few	TRBD2	TRBV3-1	TRBJ2-5	TGTGCCAGCAGCCAAGTGGCGGGGGGGACCCAGTACTTC	CASSQVAGGTQYF
15	many	TRBD2	TRBV20-1	TRBJ2-2	TGCAGTGCGAGCACTAGCGGGAGAGTCACCGGGGAGCTGTTTTTT	CSASTSGRVTGELFF
13	NA	TRBD1	TRBV7-7	TRBJ2-5	TGTGCCAGCAGCCCCAGGACAGGGGTGGCCCAGTACTTC	CASSPRTGVAQYF
15	NA	NA	TRBV28	TRBJ2-5	TGTGCCAGCAGAAGATTCCACAGGGACCAAGAGACCCAGTACTTC	CASRRFHRDQETQYF
13	few	NA	TRBV20-1	TRBJ1-3	TGCAGTGCTAGCGCGGTAACTGGAAACACCATATATTTT	CSASAVTGNTIYF
14	many	NA	TRBV2	TRBJ1-1	TGTGCCAGCAGAGCTTCCTTACTGGACACTGAAGCTTTCTTT	CASRASLLDTEAFF
13	NA	NA	TRBV7-9	TRBJ2-1	TGTGCCAGCAGCCCCAGATCAGCGGATGAGCAGTTCTTC	CASSPRSADEQFF
16	NA	TRBD2	TRBV28	TRBJ2-3	TGTGCCAGCAGAGAACTAGCGGGGGGGCTGGGGGATACGCAGTATTTT	CASRELAGGLGDTQYF
17	NA	NA	TRBV20-1	TRBJ1-5	TGCAGTGCCACCCCCCGGGACCGCGCTTGGGGCAATCAGCCCCAGCATTTT	CSATPRDRAWGNQPQHF
15	few	NA	TRBV28	TRBJ2-3	TGTGCCAGCAGTCCCCCACGGCAGGGCCCAGATACGCAGTATTTT	CASSPPRQGPDTQYF
15	many	TRBD2	TRBV7-9	TRBJ2-1	TGTGCCAGCAGCCTTAGCGGGAGTTTGCGGGATGAGCAGTTCTTC	CASSLSGSLRDEQFF
14	many	TRBD1	TRBV2	TRBJ1-2	TGTGCCACCGTTTGGGGGACAGGGGCGCATGGCTACACCTTC	CATVWGTGAHGYTF
17	many	NA	TRBV7-9	TRBJ2-1	TGTGCCAGCAGCCCCCCACTTGGGAGCGGAAGCTACAATGAGCAGTTCTTC	CASSPPLGSGSYNEQFF
16	NA	NA	TRBV3-1	TRBJ2-2	TGTGCCAGCAGCCCCTACCTGGACCCTAACACCGGGGAGCTGTTTTTT	CASSPYLDPNTGELFF
14	many	TRBD2	TRBV29-1	TRBJ2-2	TGCAGCGTTTTGACTAGCGGGGTAACCGGGGAGCTGTTTTTT	CSVLTSGVTGELFF
13	many	NA	TRBV12-3/TRBV12-4	TRBJ1-1	TGTGCCAGCAGTTACGCAGGGAACACTGAAGCTTTCTTT	CASSYAGNTEAFF
14	many	TRBD1	TRBV29-1	TRBJ1-2	TGCAGCGTTTCCTCCACAGGGGGAAACTATGGCTACACCTTC	CSVSSTGGNYGYTF
15	many	NA	TRBV20-1	TRBJ2-3	TGCAGTGCTAGGGGGGACGCCCAACCCACAGATACGCAGTATTTT	CSARGDAQPTDTQYF
13	NA	NA	TRBV7-8	TRBJ1-1	TGTGCCAGCAGCTTATCTGGTTTCACTGAAGCTTTCTTT	CASSLSGFTEAFF
16	few	TRBD2	TRBV7-2	TRBJ2-1	TGTGCCAGCAGCTTACTTAGCGGGGGGGTGGCCAATGAGCAGTTCTTC	CASSLLSGGVANEQFF
13	NA	NA	TRBV20-1	TRBJ2-1	TGCAGTGCTAGTGGGTTAGGTGGACAGGAGCAGTTCTTC	CSASGLGGQEQFF
13	many	NA	TRBV12-3/TRBV12-4	TRBJ2-5	TGTGCCAGCAGTTTGGCCCGGTTGGAGACCCAGTACTTC	CASSLARLETQYF
13	many	TRBD2	TRBV20-1	TRBJ2-7	TGCAGTGCTAGAGGGACTAGCTCCTACGAGCAGTACTTC	CSARGTSSYEQYF
16	many	TRBD2	TRBV20-1	TRBJ2-2	TGCAGTGCTACCAGACTAGCGGGAGCCGTTACCGGGGAGCTGTTTTTT	CSATRLAGAVTGELFF
13	many	NA	TRBV5-5	TRBJ2-5	TGTGCCAGCAGGCCTTCGCCCCAAGAGACCCAGTACTTC	CASRPSPQETQYF
18	once	TRBD1	TRBV11-1	TRBJ1-5	TGTGCCAGCAGCCCCGGGACAGCGGATTTACTAGGCAATCAGCCCCAGCATTTT	CASSPGTADLLGNQPQHF
13	many	NA	TRBV5-6	TRBJ2-3	TGTGCCAGCAGTCACTCCGGGACTCCTGCGCAGTATTTT	CASSHSGTPAQYF
14	NA	NA	TRBV3-1	TRBJ2-7	TGTGCCAGCAGCCAAGAGGGGAAGTCCTACGAGCAGTACTTC	CASSQEGKSYEQYF
24	few	NA	TRBV19	TRBJ1-1	TGTGCCAGTATGCCACAAAGACATTCACCGCAAACGGACACACACGCCGCGATGAACACTGAAGCTTTCTTT	CASMPQRHSPQTDTHAAMNTEAFF
16	many	NA	TRBV5-1	TRBJ2-5	TGCGCCAGCAGCTATAATTCGAGGACCATCCAAGAGACCCAGTACTTC	CASSYNSRTIQETQYF
12	many	NA	TRBV6-6	TRBJ2-1	TGTGCCAGCTATGGACCCTACAATGAGCAGTTCTTC	CASYGPYNEQFF
11	NA	NA	TRBV10-3	TRBJ2-1	TGTGCCATCAGTGATGGGACTTCGCAGTTCTTC	CAISDGTSQFF
15	many	NA	TRBV7-3	TRBJ2-3	TGTGCCAGCAGCTTAACTAGCCCTAGCACAGATACGCAGTATTTT	CASSLTSPSTDTQYF
13	few	NA	TRBV7-9	TRBJ2-5	TGTGCCAGCAGCCTCGACAGGACGGAGACCCAGTACTTC	CASSLDRTETQYF
13	many	NA	TRBV29-1	TRBJ2-5	TGCAGCGTTGAAGACCAGGGGACAGAGACCCAGTACTTC	CSVEDQGTETQYF
15	NA	NA	TRBV11-2	TRBJ2-1	TGTGCCATCAGCTTAGCCCGACTAGGATTCGATGAGCAGTTCTTC	CAISLARLGFDEQFF